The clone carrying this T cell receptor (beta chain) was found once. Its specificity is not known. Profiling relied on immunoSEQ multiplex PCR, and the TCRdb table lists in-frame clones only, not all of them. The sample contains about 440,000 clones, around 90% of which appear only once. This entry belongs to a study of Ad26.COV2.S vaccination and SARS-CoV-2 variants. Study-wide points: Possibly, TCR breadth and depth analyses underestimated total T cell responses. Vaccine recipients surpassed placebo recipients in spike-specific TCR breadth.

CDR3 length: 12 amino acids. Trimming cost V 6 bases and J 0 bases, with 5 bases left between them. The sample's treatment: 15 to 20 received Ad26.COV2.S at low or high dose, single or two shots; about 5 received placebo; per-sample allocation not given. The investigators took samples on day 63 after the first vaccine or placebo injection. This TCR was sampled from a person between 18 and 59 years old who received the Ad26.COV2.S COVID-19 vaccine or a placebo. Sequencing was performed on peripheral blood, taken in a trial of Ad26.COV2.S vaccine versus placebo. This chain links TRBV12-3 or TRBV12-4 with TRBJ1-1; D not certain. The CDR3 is CASRVMNTEAFF. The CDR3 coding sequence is TGTGCCAGCAGGGTCATGAACACTGAAGCTTTCTTT.